A single sample is the source of the 2 T cell receptor beta chains below, sequenced in a study of HIV-infected patients and healthy controls. Antiretroviral therapy had run roughly three months, about 14 weeks, before follow-up blood collection. All unsorted peripheral T cells were captured because whole blood was used without fractionation. cDNA was made from 500 ng RNA using alpha and beta constant primers. Each of the alpha and beta chains got its own library through chain-specific third strand synthesis with indices. TCRdb reprocessed the 5' RACE reads with MiXCR, giving one entry per CDR3 protein. This sample carries 3,000 to 4,000 distinct CDR3 sequences, 25% to 30% of them seen once, and the ten largest clones take around 20%. Here the sequenced sample was blood, taken during antiretroviral therapy. The receptors were sampled from an adult with HIV infection.

This clonotype has ten or more counts. The V call is TRBV12-3 or TRBV12-4, the J call TRBJ2-5, with D hard to call. With 5 bases removed from V and 5 bases from J, the gap between germline ends came to 9 bases. CDR3 length: 12 amino acids. The CDR3 region has the DNA TGTGCCAGCAGTCCCGGATGGGAGACCCAGTACTTC. It is translated as CASSPGWETQYF.

By sample share, this clonotype is medium-sized. The V gene is TRBV4-1, the J gene TRBJ1-1; no clear D gene. The CDR3 consists of 12 residues. The V end lost 5 bases, the J end lost 6 bases, and 10 bases lay between the germline ends. Germline-derived CDR1 and CDR2 are MGHRA and YSYEKL. The CDR3 reads CASSGRKAEAFF. The DNA of the CDR3 is TGCGCCAGCAGCGGGAGGAAGGCTGAAGCTTTCTTT.